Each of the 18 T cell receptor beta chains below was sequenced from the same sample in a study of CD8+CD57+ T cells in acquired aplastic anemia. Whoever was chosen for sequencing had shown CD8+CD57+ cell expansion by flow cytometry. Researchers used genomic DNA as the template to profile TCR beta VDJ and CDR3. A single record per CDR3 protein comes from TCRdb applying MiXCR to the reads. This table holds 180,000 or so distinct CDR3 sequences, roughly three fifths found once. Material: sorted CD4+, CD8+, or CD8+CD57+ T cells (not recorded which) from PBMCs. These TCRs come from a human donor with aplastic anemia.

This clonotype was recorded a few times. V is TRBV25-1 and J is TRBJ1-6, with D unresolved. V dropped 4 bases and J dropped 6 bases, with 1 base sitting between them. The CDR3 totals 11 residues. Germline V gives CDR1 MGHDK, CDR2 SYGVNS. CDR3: CASSGNSPLHF. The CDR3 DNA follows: TGTGCCAGCAGTGGTAATTCACCCCTCCACTTT.

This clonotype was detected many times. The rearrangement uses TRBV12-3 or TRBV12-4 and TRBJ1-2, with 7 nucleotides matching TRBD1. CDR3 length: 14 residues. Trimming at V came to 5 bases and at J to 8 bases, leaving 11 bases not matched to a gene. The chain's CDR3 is CASSLGTAPRGYTF. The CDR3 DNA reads TGTGCCAGCAGTCTCGGGACAGCCCCACGGGGCTACACCTTC.

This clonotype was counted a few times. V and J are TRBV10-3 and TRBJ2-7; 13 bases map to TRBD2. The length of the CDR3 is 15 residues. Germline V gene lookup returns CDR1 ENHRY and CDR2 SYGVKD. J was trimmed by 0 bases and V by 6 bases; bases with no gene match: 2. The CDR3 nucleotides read TGTGCCATCAGGGGGACTAGCGGGACCTCCTACGAGCAGTACTTC. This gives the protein CAIRGTSGTSYEQYF.

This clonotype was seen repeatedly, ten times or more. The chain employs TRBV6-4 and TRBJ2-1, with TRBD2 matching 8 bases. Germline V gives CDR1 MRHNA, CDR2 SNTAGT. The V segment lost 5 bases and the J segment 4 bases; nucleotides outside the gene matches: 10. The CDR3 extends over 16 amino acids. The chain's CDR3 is CASSPFSRGGYNEQFF. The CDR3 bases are TGTGCCAGCAGTCCCTTCTCTCGGGGGGGGTACAATGAGCAGTTCTTC.

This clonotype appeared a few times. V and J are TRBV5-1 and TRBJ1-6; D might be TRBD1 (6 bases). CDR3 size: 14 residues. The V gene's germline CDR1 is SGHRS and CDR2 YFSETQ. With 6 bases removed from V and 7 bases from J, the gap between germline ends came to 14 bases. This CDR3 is CASTEGTGNSPLHF. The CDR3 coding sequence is TGCGCCAGCACCGAGGGCACAGGGAATTCACCCCTCCACTTT.

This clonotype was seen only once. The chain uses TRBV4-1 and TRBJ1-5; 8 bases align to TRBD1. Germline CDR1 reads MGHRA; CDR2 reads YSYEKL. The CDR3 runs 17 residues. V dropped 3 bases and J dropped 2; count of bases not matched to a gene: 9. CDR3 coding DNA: TGCGCCAGCAGCCAGGCCGGACAGGGAGGGCGCAATCAGCCCCAGCATTTT. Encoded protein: CASSQAGQGGRNQPQHF.

The CDR3 bases are TGTGCCACCAGTGACCCCGGGTTGTATGGCTACACCTTC. Amino acid sequence: CATSDPGLYGYTF. The chain recombines TRBV24-1 with TRBJ1-2; D ambiguous. Germline CDR1 is KGHDR and CDR2 is SFDVKD. With 4 bases removed from V and 5 bases from J, the gap between germline ends came to 10 bases. The CDR3 loop spans 13 amino acids.

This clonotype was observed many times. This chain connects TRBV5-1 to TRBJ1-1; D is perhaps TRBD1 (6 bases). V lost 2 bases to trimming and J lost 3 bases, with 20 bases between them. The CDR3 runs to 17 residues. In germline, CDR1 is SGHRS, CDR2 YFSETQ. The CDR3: CASSLRAGVDRDTEAFF. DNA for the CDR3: TGCGCCAGCAGCTTAAGGGCAGGGGTGGATAGGGACACTGAAGCTTTCTTT.

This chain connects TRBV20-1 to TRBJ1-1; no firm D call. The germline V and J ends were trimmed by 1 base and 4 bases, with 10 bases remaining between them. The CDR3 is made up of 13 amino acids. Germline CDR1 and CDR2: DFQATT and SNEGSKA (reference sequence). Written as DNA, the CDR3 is TGCAGTGCTAGAGGACCCGGAGGCACTGAAGCTTTCTTT. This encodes CSARGPGGTEAFF.

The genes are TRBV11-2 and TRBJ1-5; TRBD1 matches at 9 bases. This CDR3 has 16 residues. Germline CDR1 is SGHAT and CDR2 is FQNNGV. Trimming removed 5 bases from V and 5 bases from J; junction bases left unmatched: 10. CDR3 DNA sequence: TGTGCCAGCAGCCTACTACAGGGGGCTTCCTATCAGCCCCAGCATTTT. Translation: CASSLLQGASYQPQHF. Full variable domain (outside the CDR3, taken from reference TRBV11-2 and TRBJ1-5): EAGVAQSPRYKIIEKRQSVAFWCNPISGHATLYWYQQILGQGPKLLIQFQNNGVVDDSQLPKDRFSAERLKGVDSTLKIQPAKLEDSAVYLCASSLLQGASYQPQHFGDGTRLSIL.

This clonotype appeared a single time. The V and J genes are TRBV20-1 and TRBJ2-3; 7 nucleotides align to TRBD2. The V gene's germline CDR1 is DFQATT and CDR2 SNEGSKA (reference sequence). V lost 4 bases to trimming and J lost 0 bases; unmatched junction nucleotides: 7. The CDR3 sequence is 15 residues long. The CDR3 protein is CSAIFGTTSTDTQYF. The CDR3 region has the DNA TGCAGTGCTATCTTCGGGACTACCAGCACAGATACGCAGTATTTT.

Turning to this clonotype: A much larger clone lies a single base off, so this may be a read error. CDR3 sequence reads: CVSSHTGALRNNEQFF. The CDR3 bases are TGTGTCAGCAGCCACACGGGGGCCCTACGAAACAATGAGCAGTTCTTC. This chain connects TRBV9 to TRBJ2-1; D tentatively reads TRBD1 or TRBD2 (6 bases each). The CDR3 is 16 amino acids. CDR1 and CDR2 from the germline V gene are SGDLS and YYNGEE.

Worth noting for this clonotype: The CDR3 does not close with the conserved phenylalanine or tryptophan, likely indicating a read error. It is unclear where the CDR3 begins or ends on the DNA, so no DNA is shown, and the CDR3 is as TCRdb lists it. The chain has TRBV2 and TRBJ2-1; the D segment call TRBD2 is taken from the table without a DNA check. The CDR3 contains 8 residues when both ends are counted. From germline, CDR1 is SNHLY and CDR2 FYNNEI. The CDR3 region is CASGPRAG.

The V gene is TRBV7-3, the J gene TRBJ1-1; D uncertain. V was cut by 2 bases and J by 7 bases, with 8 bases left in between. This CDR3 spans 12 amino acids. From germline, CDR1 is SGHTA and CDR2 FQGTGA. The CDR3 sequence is CASSLAGSEAFF. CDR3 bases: TGTGCCAGCAGCTTAGCGGGCAGTGAAGCTTTCTTT.

The CDR3 loop reads CSARGGPYEQYF. The CDR3 coding sequence is TGCAGTGCTAGGGGCGGACCCTACGAGCAGTACTTC. V is TRBV20-1 and J is TRBJ2-7; no firm D call. From germline, CDR1 is DFQATT and CDR2 SNEGSKA (reference sequence). The length of the CDR3 is 12 residues. V lost 3 bases and J 2 bases, leaving 8 bases between the germline ends.

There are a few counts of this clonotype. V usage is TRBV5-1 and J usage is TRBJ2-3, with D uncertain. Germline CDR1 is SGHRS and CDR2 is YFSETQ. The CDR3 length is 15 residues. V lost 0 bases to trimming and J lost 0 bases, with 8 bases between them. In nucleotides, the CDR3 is TGCGCCAGCAGCTTGGGTCTAGAAAGCACAGATACGCAGTATTTT. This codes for CASSLGLESTDTQYF.

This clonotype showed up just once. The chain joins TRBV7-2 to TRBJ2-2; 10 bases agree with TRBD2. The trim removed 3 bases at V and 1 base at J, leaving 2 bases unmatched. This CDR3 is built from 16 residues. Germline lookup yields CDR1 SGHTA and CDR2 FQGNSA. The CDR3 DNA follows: TGTGCCAGCAGCTTGGCTAGCGGGGGGAACACCGGGGAGCTGTTTTTT. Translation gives CASSLASGGNTGELFF.

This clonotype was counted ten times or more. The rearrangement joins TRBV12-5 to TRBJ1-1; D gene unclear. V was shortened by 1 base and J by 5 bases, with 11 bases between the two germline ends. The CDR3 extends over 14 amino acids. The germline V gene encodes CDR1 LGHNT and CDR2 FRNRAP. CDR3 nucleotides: TGTGCTAGTGGTTTGGCGGTAGCTTTGACTGAAGCTTTCTTT. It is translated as CASGLAVALTEAFF.